This entry lists 20 T cell receptor beta chains sequenced from one sample in a study of shared clonotypes between healthy human individuals (dated by TCRdb to 2018 to 2021). The library was obtained by the immunoSEQ multiplex PCR assay. The table comes from immuneACCESS by way of TCRdb, which keeps in-frame sequences with V and J called. Part of the clones is missing from these tables; in studies checked, under half for an unresolved V gene and the rest for unknown reasons. For this sample there are 740,000 or so clones; about three quarters appear just once. Roughly 2% of the sample rests with the top ten. Sequences were obtained from memory CD4+ T cells sorted from blood. The cell subset or site label, as the study defines it: CD45RA-negative fraction. The receptors were sampled from a young woman in good health.

This clone was found a few times. This chain uses TRBV19 with TRBJ1-4, with D possibly matching TRBD1 (6 bases). V was clipped by 3 bases and J by 3 bases, with 11 bases between them. Germline V lookup: CDR1 LNHDA, CDR2 SQIVND (reference sequence). The CDR3 covers 15 residues. The CDR3 loop reads CASSIAGGPNEKLFF. In DNA, the CDR3 is TGTGCCAGTAGTATTGCTGGGGGGCCTAATGAAAAACTGTTTTTT.

V gene TRBV2 combines with J gene TRBJ2-7; 10 nucleotides agree with TRBD1. Germline V gene sequence: CDR1 SNHLY, CDR2 FYNNEI. There are 14 residues in the CDR3. The V segment lost 4 bases and the J segment 3 bases; nucleotides outside the gene matches: 3. CDR3 region: CASSGDRGSYEQYF. The CDR3 DNA follows: TGTGCCAGCAGTGGGGACAGGGGAAGCTACGAGCAGTACTTC.

The chain couples TRBV9 to TRBJ2-3; D is ambiguous. The germline V and J ends were trimmed by 0 bases and 3 bases, with 5 bases remaining between them. Germline V CDR1 and CDR2: SGDLS, YYNGEE. The CDR3 consists of 13 residues. The chain's CDR3 is CASSVAVTDTQYF. CDR3 coding DNA: TGTGCCAGCAGCGTAGCTGTGACAGATACGCAGTATTTT.

The chain carries TRBV15 and TRBJ2-2; 7 nucleotides align to TRBD1. This CDR3 is 14 amino acids long. V shed 4 bases, J shed 7 bases, and the junction held 6 bases outside the gene matches. Germline values: CDR1 LNHNV, CDR2 YYDKDF (reference sequence). CDR3 loop: CATSKQGSSGELFF. The CDR3 nucleotides are TGTGCCACCAGCAAACAGGGGTCCAGCGGGGAGCTGTTTTTT.

About this clone itself: The same CDR3 can be traced to other DNA sequences in this sample. This chain joins TRBV4-1 and TRBJ2-1, with 10 bases fitting TRBD2. The V gene's germline CDR1 is MGHRA and CDR2 YSYEKL. Trimming at V came to 1 base and at J to 2 bases, leaving 2 bases not matched to a gene. The CDR3 is 16 residues long. The CDR3 DNA reads as TGCGCCAGCAGCCAAGGTACTAGCGGGGCCTACAATGAGCAGTTCTTC. Translation gives CASSQGTSGAYNEQFF.

V gene TRBV5-1 combines with J gene TRBJ2-2, with D maybe TRBD2 (5 bases). V gave up 0 bases and J gave up 3 bases, with 15 bases separating them. CDR1 and CDR2 (germline): SGHRS, YFSETQ. The CDR3 loop spans 17 amino acids. CDR3 DNA sequence: TGCGCCAGCAGCTTGGCCGCCGACCCGCGGGACACCGGGGAGCTGTTTTTT. Its translation is CASSLAADPRDTGELFF.

The sample holds a few counts of this clone. The chain carries TRBV28 and TRBJ2-7, with 9 positions matching TRBD1. The length of the CDR3 is 14 residues. CDR1 MDHEN and CDR2 SYDVKM come from the germline V gene. J gave up 7 bases and V 6 bases, and 10 bases lay outside the gene matches. CDR3 loop: CASSQTGGGEEQYF. The CDR3 DNA follows: TGTGCCAGCAGCCAAACAGGGGGCGGTGAAGAGCAGTACTTC.

The chain couples TRBV5-1 to TRBJ2-5; 11 positions match TRBD1. Germline V gives CDR1 SGHRS, CDR2 YFSETQ. The CDR3 is 16 amino acids. V shed 1 base and J 0 bases; nucleotides not matched to a gene: 2. CDR3 bases: TGCGCCAGCAGCTTGAGGGGACAGGGGGACCAAGAGACCCAGTACTTC. Protein sequence: CASSLRGQGDQETQYF.

The chain is built from TRBV27 and TRBJ1-5; D call uncertain. V lost 3 bases, J lost 1 base, and 16 bases lay in between. CDR1 is MNHEY, CDR2 SMNVEV, per germline (reference sequence). CDR3 length: 17 residues. DNA of the CDR3: TGTGCCAGCAGTTTTGTCCCCCCAGGACTCAGCAATCAGCCCCAGCATTTT. This translates into CASSFVPPGLSNQPQHF.

This chain links TRBV19 with TRBJ1-5; D possibly corresponds to TRBD1 (5 bases). The CDR3 consists of 15 residues. CDR1 is LNHDA, CDR2 SQIVND, per germline (reference sequence). V lost 8 bases to trimming and J lost 0 bases, with 14 bases between them. The CDR3 sequence: CASERQPNSNQPQHF. For the CDR3, the DNA is TGTGCCAGTGAACGACAGCCCAATAGCAATCAGCCCCAGCATTTT. The full variable domain, rest sourced from reference TRBV19 and TRBJ1-5, is DGGITQSPKYLFRKEGQNVTLSCEQNLNHDAMYWYRQDPGQGLRLIYYSQIVNDFQKGDIAEGYSVSREKKESFPLTVTSAQKNPTAFYLCASERQPNSNQPQHFGDGTRLSIL.

This chain joins TRBV7-2 and TRBJ2-3, with no clear D. There are 19 residues in the CDR3. Germline assignment: CDR1 SGHTA and CDR2 FQGNSA. The germline V and J ends were trimmed by 2 bases and 0 bases, with 21 bases remaining between them. For the CDR3, the DNA is TGTGCCAGCAGCTTAAGGAGCTTACAACCCCCATTTAGCACAGATACGCAGTATTTT. Residues: CASSLRSLQPPFSTDTQYF.

A word on this clone: This likely traces to a read error, being one base from a far larger clone. This chain uses TRBV7-8 with TRBJ2-7; unclear D gene. The V gene's germline CDR1 is SGHVS and CDR2 FQNEAQ. The CDR3 is 14 residues long. V was trimmed by 5 bases and J by 8 bases, leaving 19 bases between them. CDR3 sequence: CASSPGGRSYKQYF. For the CDR3, the DNA is TGTGCCAGCAGCCCCGGTGGCAGATCTTACAAGCAGTACTTC.

The chain is built from TRBV10-3 and TRBJ1-4; TRBD1 agrees at 10 bases. The CDR3 consists of 17 residues. The trim removed 0 bases at V and 4 bases at J, leaving 5 bases unmatched. The germline CDR1 and CDR2 sequences are ENHRY and SYGVKD. CDR3 in amino acids: CAISESGTGALNEKLFF. The CDR3 DNA sequence: TGTGCCATCAGTGAGTCTGGGACAGGGGCTCTTAATGAAAAACTGTTTTTT.

This clone was counted once. The CDR3 DNA reads TGCAGCGGGAAAGTTGATGGGAACACTGAAGCTTTCTTT. This codes for CSGKVDGNTEAFF. The chain recombines TRBV29-1 with TRBJ1-1; D call uncertain. V gave up 7 bases and J gave up 1 base, with 13 bases separating them. Germline V gene lookup returns CDR1 SQVTM and CDR2 ANQGSEA. This CDR3 contains 13 residues.

V is TRBV28 and J is TRBJ1-5; D might be TRBD1 (5 bases). Germline values: CDR1 MDHEN, CDR2 SYDVKM. The CDR3 extends over 14 amino acids. V was trimmed by 6 bases and J by 3 bases, leaving 12 bases between them. This CDR3 is CASSLGADNQPQHF. The CDR3 coding sequence is TGTGCCAGCAGCCTCGGGGCGGACAATCAGCCCCAGCATTTT.

The chain links TRBV18 to TRBJ1-4; TRBD1 is a possible D gene (5 bases). Germline lookup yields CDR1 KGHSH and CDR2 LQKENI. V lost 4 bases to trimming and J lost 3 bases, with 24 bases between them. The CDR3 has 19 amino acids. CDR3 bases: TGTGCCAGCTCACGACGGGTCGTAGCAGGGCGCGAGTCTAATGAAAAACTGTTTTTT. Residues: CASSRRVVAGRESNEKLFF.

The chain joins TRBV11-2 to TRBJ1-2; D uncertain. This CDR3 is built from 14 residues. Germline assignment: CDR1 SGHAT and CDR2 FQNNGV. The V end lost 2 bases, the J end lost 5 bases, and 12 bases lay between the germline ends. The CDR3 coding sequence is TGTGCCAGCAGCTTAAACGGGGAGGCTTATGGCTACACCTTC. It encodes CASSLNGEAYGYTF.

V gene TRBV6-4 combines with J gene TRBJ2-7; no clear D. The germline CDR1 and CDR2 sequences are MRHNA and SNTAGT. The V gene lost 9 bases and the J gene lost 4 bases, with 16 bases spanning the gap. The CDR3 runs 13 residues. CDR3 sequence: CARKCHTNYEQYF. CDR3 DNA: TGTGCCAGGAAGTGCCATACAAATTACGAGCAGTACTTC.

The gene calls are TRBV2 and TRBJ2-2, with 7 bases fitting TRBD1. The CDR3 contains 15 residues. Germline CDR1 is SNHLY and CDR2 is FYNNEI. V trimming: 1 base; J trimming: 6 bases; junction bases outside the gene matches: 5. The CDR3 loop reads CASSEVGGHAGELFF. The DNA of the CDR3 is TGTGCCAGCAGTGAAGTAGGGGGCCACGCCGGGGAGCTGTTTTTT. Looking up the rest from reference TRBV2 and TRBJ2-2 gives the full variable domain: EPEVTQTPSHQVTQMGQEVILRCVPISNHLYFYWYRQILGQKVEFLVSFYNNEISEKSEIFDDQFSVERPDGSNFTLKIRSTKLEDSAMYFCASSEVGGHAGELFFGEGSRLTVL.

The gene calls are TRBV6-6 and TRBJ1-5; no firm D call. The germline V gene encodes CDR1 MNHNY and CDR2 SVGAGI (reference sequence). This CDR3 spans 13 amino acids. V lost 2 bases, J lost 3 bases, and 5 bases lay in between. The CDR3: CASSYDFNQPQHF. CDR3 DNA: TGTGCCAGCAGTTACGACTTCAATCAGCCCCAGCATTTT.